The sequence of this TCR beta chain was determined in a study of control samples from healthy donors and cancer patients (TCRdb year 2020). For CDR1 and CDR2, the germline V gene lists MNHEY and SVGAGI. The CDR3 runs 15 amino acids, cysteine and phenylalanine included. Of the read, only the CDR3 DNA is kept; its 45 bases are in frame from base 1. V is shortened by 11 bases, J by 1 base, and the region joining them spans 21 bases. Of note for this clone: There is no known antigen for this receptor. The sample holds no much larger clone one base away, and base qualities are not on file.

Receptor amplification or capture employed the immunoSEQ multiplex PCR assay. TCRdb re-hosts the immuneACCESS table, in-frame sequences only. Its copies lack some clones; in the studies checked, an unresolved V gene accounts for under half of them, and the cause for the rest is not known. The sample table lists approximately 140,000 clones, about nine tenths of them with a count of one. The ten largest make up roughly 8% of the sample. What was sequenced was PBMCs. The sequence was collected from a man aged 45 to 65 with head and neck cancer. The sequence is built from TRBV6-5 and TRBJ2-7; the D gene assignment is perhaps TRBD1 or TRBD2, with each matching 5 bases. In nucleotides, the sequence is TGTGCCTGCTTCCCCGGGACGGCAATTTCCTACGAGCAGTACTTC. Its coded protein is CACFPGTAISYEQYF.